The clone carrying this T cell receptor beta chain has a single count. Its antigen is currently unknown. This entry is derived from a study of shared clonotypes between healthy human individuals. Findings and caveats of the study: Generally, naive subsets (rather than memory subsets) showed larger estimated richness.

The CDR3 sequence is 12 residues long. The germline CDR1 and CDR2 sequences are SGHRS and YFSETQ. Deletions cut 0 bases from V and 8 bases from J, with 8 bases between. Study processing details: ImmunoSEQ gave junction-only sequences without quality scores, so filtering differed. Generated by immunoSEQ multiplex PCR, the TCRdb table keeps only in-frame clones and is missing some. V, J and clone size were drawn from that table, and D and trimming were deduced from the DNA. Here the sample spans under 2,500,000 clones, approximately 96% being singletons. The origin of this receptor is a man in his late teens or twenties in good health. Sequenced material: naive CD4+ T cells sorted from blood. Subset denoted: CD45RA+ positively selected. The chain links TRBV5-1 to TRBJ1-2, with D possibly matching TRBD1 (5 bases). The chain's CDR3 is CASSLAGGGYTF. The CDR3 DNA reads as TGCGCCAGCAGCTTGGCGGGGGGAGGCTACACCTTC.